One sample yielded the 29 T cell receptor beta chains listed below, sequenced in a study of graft-versus-host responses after intestinal transplantation. The data were produced by immunoSEQ multiplex PCR, yet TCRdb's version contains in-frame clones alone and is incomplete. The sample holds 85,000 to 100,000 clones; roughly 90% are singletons and the top ten take 0.11%. These TCRs are of unknown antigen specificity. Sequenced here: unstimulated CD4+ T cells sorted from spleen or lymph node cells, sampled before intestinal transplant. The source is a human donor who received an intestinal transplant.

This chain connects TRBV9 to TRBJ2-3, with 12 positions matching TRBD2. With V trimmed by 3 bases and J by 11 bases, 19 bases remained unmatched. The CDR3 runs to 18 residues. Germline CDR1 reads SGDLS; CDR2 reads YYNGEE. The CDR3 sequence is CASSAFPSGGATQAEQYF. The DNA of the CDR3 is TGTGCCAGCAGCGCCTTTCCTAGCGGGGGGGCCACGCAAGCCGAGCAGTATTTT.

This clone was seen a single time. This rearrangement joins TRBV18 to TRBJ2-7, with 8 bases that match TRBD1. The CDR3 spans 15 residues. Germline V gives CDR1 KGHSH, CDR2 LQKENI. The V and J ends lost 5 bases and 4 bases, in that order; junction bases with no gene match: 10. CDR3 residues: CASSNSGTGIYEQYF. The CDR3 DNA is TGTGCCAGCTCAAACTCCGGGACAGGTATATACGAGCAGTACTTC. Drawing the rest from reference TRBV18 and TRBJ2-7, the complete variable domain is NAGVMQNPRHLVRRRGQEARLRCSPMKGHSHVYWYRQLPEEGLKFMVYLQKENIIDESGMPKERFSAEFPKEGPSILRIQQVVRGDSAAYFCASSNSGTGIYEQYFGPGTRLTVT.

The chain joins TRBV10-1 to TRBJ2-5; D is unresolved. The CDR3 contains 12 residues. Germline V CDR1 and CDR2: WNHNN, SYGVQD (reference sequence). Trimming left V 10 bases short and J 5 bases short, with 14 bases between. The CDR3 sequence: CANPIVRETQYF. The CDR3 bases are TGCGCCAACCCTATCGTCCGGGAGACCCAGTACTTC.

The V and J genes are TRBV2 and TRBJ2-5, with D maybe TRBD2 (5 bases). Deletions cut 6 bases from V and 2 bases from J, with 10 bases between. The CDR3 sequence is 13 residues long. Looked up from germline, CDR1 is SNHLY and CDR2 is FYNNEI. CDR3 region: CASRVTTQETQYF. In DNA, the CDR3 is TGTGCCAGCAGGGTGACTACGCAAGAGACCCAGTACTTC.

The V call is TRBV28, the J call TRBJ1-3; D remains ambiguous. Looked up from germline, CDR1 is MDHEN and CDR2 is SYDVKM. The CDR3 sequence is 14 residues long. V lost 6 bases to trimming and J lost 0 bases, with 9 bases between them. The CDR3 coding sequence is TGTGCCAGCAGCCCGACAAGCTCTGGAAACACCATATATTTT. This sequence encodes CASSPTSSGNTIYF.

The chain links TRBV2 to TRBJ2-1; the match to TRBD2 covers 12 bases. Germline CDR1 SNHLY, CDR2 FYNNEI. The CDR3 contains 16 residues. J lost 2 bases, V lost 10 bases, and 9 bases had no gene match. CDR3: CANCLAGGPTYNEQFF. In nucleotides, the CDR3 is TGTGCCAACTGCCTAGCGGGGGGGCCCACCTACAATGAGCAGTTCTTC. The full variable domain, its missing parts supplied by reference TRBV2 and TRBJ2-1, is EPEVTQTPSHQVTQMGQEVILRCVPISNHLYFYWYRQILGQKVEFLVSFYNNEISEKSEIFDDQFSVERPDGSNFTLKIRSTKLEDSAMYFCANCLAGGPTYNEQFFGPGTRLTVL.

This clone was seen only a few times. This rearrangement joins TRBV5-1 to TRBJ2-7; unclear D gene. Germline lookup yields CDR1 SGHRS and CDR2 YFSETQ. The CDR3 totals 16 residues. V was pared by 1 base and J by 4 bases, with 18 bases between. The CDR3: CASSLNHSPKPYEQYF. The CDR3 bases are TGCGCCAGCAGCTTGAACCATTCTCCAAAGCCGTACGAGCAGTACTTC.

The genes are TRBV18 and TRBJ1-1, with 8 bases identical to TRBD1. Germline trimming cut 6 bases from V and 5 bases from J; bases unmatched to any gene: 8. The CDR3 contains 14 residues. Germline CDR1 reads KGHSH; CDR2 reads LQKENI. The CDR3 here is CASSPGGPGTEAFF. CDR3 DNA: TGTGCCAGCTCTCCAGGGGGCCCGGGGACTGAAGCTTTCTTT.

The chain uses TRBV11-1 and TRBJ2-1, with 11 bases fitting TRBD2. The CDR3 has 16 residues. Germline CDR1 and CDR2: SGHAT and FQDESV (reference sequence). V trimming: 1 base; J trimming: 11 bases; junction bases outside the gene matches: 10. CDR3 DNA: TGTGCCAGCAGCTTAGATAGACTAGCGGGGTCACCAAAGCAGTTCTTC. Protein sequence: CASSLDRLAGSPKQFF.

The rearrangement links TRBV27 to TRBJ1-6; D may be TRBD1 (6 bases). This CDR3 region has 15 residues. Germline assignment: CDR1 MNHEY and CDR2 SMNVEV (reference sequence). Deletions cut 5 bases from V and 6 bases from J, with 14 bases between. For the CDR3, the DNA is TGTGCCAGCAGTCACCGGGACATTCTTAATTCACCCCTCCACTTT. Translation: CASSHRDILNSPLHF.

This clone was observed once. The chain is built from TRBV12-5 and TRBJ1-1; D gene ambiguous. Per the germline V gene, CDR1 is LGHNT and CDR2 is FRNRAP. V was cut by 6 bases and J by 6 bases, with 8 bases left in between. CDR3 length: 11 amino acids. CDR3 sequence reads: CASGRGAEAFF. Written as DNA, the CDR3 is TGTGCTAGTGGGAGAGGCGCTGAAGCTTTCTTT.

This chain links TRBV6-1 with TRBJ2-5, with 10 positions matching TRBD2. The CDR3 spans 14 residues. CDR1 and CDR2 (germline): MNHNS, SASEGT. Germline trimming cut 4 bases from V and 9 bases from J; bases unmatched to any gene: 8. The CDR3 spells CASSVPTSGVSQYF. The CDR3 coding sequence is TGTGCCAGCAGTGTCCCCACTAGCGGGGTATCCCAGTACTTC.

The V and J genes are TRBV10-3 and TRBJ1-2, with 8 bases aligning to TRBD1. The CDR3 spans 14 residues. Germline CDR1 ENHRY, CDR2 SYGVKD. The ends lost 8 bases at V and 7 bases at J; junction bases unmatched: 12. The CDR3 region is CAIQPQGGVVGYTF. The CDR3 DNA is TGTGCCATCCAACCACAGGGGGGGGTAGTTGGCTACACCTTC.

The chain couples TRBV5-4 to TRBJ2-2, with D perhaps TRBD1 (5 bases). The V gene's germline CDR1 is SGHNT and CDR2 YYREEE (reference sequence). The CDR3 runs 14 residues. V was clipped by 0 bases and J by 8 bases, with 11 bases between them. The CDR3 sequence is CASSLDRSGGELFF. The CDR3 DNA reads TGTGCCAGCAGCTTGGACAGGTCAGGAGGGGAGCTGTTTTTT.

The chain is built from TRBV7-3 and TRBJ2-3; D is unclear. The V gene lost 5 bases and the J gene lost 3 bases, with 6 bases spanning the gap. CDR1 SGHTA and CDR2 FQGTGA come from the germline V gene. There are 12 residues in the CDR3. CDR3 sequence reads: CASSPDTDTQYF. The DNA of the CDR3 is TGTGCCAGCAGCCCAGATACAGATACGCAGTATTTT. The entire variable domain, with the rest obtained from reference TRBV7-3 and TRBJ2-3, is as follows: GAGVSQTPSNKVTEKGKYVELRCDPISGHTALYWYRQSLGQGPEFLIYFQGTGAADDSGLPNDRFFAVRPEGSVSTLKIQRTERGDSAVYLCASSPDTDTQYFGPGTRLTVL.

This clone was seen a few times. CDR3: CASKPGQGGSPLHF. The CDR3 coding sequence is TGTGCCAGCAAGCCGGGACAGGGAGGGTCACCCCTCCACTTT. The chain uses TRBV6-6 and TRBJ1-6; 9 bases map to TRBD1. The CDR3 length is 14 residues. Looked up from germline, CDR1 is MNHNY and CDR2 is SVGAGI (reference sequence). V was pared by 7 bases and J by 10 bases, with 8 bases of the junction left unmatched.

The chain combines TRBV25-1 with TRBJ2-7; D is ambiguous. From germline, CDR1 is MGHDK and CDR2 SYGVNS. This CDR3 region has 14 residues. V gave up 3 bases and J gave up 1 base, with 10 bases separating them. The CDR3 loop reads CASSDPRRSYEQYF. Written as DNA, the CDR3 is TGTGCCAGCAGTGACCCCAGGCGATCCTACGAGCAGTACTTC.

The V call is TRBV7-9, the J call TRBJ2-7; weak D call: TRBD1 (5 bases). Deletions cut 3 bases from V and 8 bases from J, with 11 bases between. Germline CDR1 and CDR2: SEHNR and FQNEAQ (reference sequence). The CDR3 runs to 12 residues. The CDR3 nucleotides read TGTGCCAGCAGCTTCCAGGGAATTCAGCAGTACTTC. Translating gives CASSFQGIQQYF.

V gene TRBV5-4 combines with J gene TRBJ1-2, with 12 positions matching TRBD1. CDR3 size: 13 residues. V gave up 7 bases and J gave up 7 bases; unmatched junction bases: 5. Germline CDR1 SGHNT, CDR2 YYREEE (reference sequence). The CDR3 loop reads CASSGQGAFGYTF. The CDR3 DNA follows: TGTGCCAGCTCGGGACAGGGGGCGTTTGGCTACACCTTC.

This clone was seen only once. The chain joins TRBV5-4 to TRBJ1-1, with D possibly TRBD1 on 6 matching bases. The CDR3 sequence is 14 residues long. V gave up 4 bases and J gave up 9 bases, with 19 bases separating them. Per the germline V gene, CDR1 is SGHNT and CDR2 is YYREEE (reference sequence). CDR3 coding DNA: TGTGCCAGCAGCCTACAGGGAACACAAGGACAAGCTTTCTTT. Translated: CASSLQGTQGQAFF.

The V and J genes are TRBV4-2 and TRBJ2-3; no clear D. Trimming cost V 0 bases and J 4 bases, with 14 bases left between them. This CDR3 contains 16 residues. Germline assignment: CDR1 LGHNA and CDR2 YNFKEQ. CDR3 nucleotides: TGTGCCAGCAGCCAAGAATGGGCCTCCACTCCAGATACGCAGTATTTT. Encoded protein: CASSQEWASTPDTQYF.

V gene TRBV7-2 combines with J gene TRBJ1-2; TRBD1 might be the D (5 bases). Trimming took 2 bases from V and 4 from J, leaving 11 bases between them. Per the germline V gene, CDR1 is SGHTA and CDR2 is FQGNSA. The CDR3 consists of 14 residues. CDR3 DNA: TGTGCCAGCAGCTTAAGCCACAGGTCCTATGGCTACACCTTC. Its protein product is CASSLSHRSYGYTF.

The chain employs TRBV6-1 and TRBJ2-7, with TRBD2 as a possible D gene (6 bases). The V and J ends lost 7 bases and 3 bases respectively, with 16 bases between them. Looked up from germline, CDR1 is MNHNS and CDR2 is SASEGT. The CDR3 is made up of 14 amino acids. For the CDR3, the DNA is TGTGCCAGCAATCAGGGAGGCTCCCTCTACGAGCAGTACTTC. Translation gives CASNQGGSLYEQYF.

The chain has TRBV9 and TRBJ2-1, with 9 bases aligning to TRBD1. Germline V gene sequence: CDR1 SGDLS, CDR2 YYNGEE. V lost 0 bases and J lost 10; bases outside the gene matches: 11. The CDR3 totals 16 residues. The CDR3: CASSVAGTGRVGEQFF. As DNA, the CDR3 is TGTGCCAGCAGCGTAGCGGGGACAGGGAGGGTAGGAGAGCAGTTCTTC.

This clone appeared a single time. The genes are TRBV9 and TRBJ1-2; 9 nucleotides align to TRBD1. The CDR3 covers 13 residues. V shed 3 bases and J 6 bases; nucleotides not matched to a gene: 3. Germline CDR1 SGDLS, CDR2 YYNGEE. The CDR3 is CASSAGQGHGYTF. CDR3 DNA: TGTGCCAGCAGCGCTGGACAGGGGCATGGCTACACCTTC. The full variable domain, with the rest looked up from reference TRBV9 and TRBJ1-2, is DSGVTQTPKHLITATGQRVTLRCSPRSGDLSVYWYQQSLDQGLQFLIQYYNGEERAKGNILERFSAQQFPDLHSELNLSSLELGDSALYFCASSAGQGHGYTFGSGTRLTVV.

This clone occurred once. J is TRBJ2-2 and V is TRBV18, with D maybe TRBD1 (6 bases). There are 16 residues in the CDR3. Germline V CDR1 and CDR2: KGHSH, LQKENI. V was cut by 5 bases and J by 2 bases, with 15 bases left in between. CDR3 sequence: CASSGATGTNTGELFF. The CDR3 bases are TGTGCCAGCTCAGGCGCGACAGGTACAAACACCGGGGAGCTGTTTTTT. The full variable domain, its missing parts supplied by reference TRBV18 and TRBJ2-2, is NAGVMQNPRHLVRRRGQEARLRCSPMKGHSHVYWYRQLPEEGLKFMVYLQKENIIDESGMPKERFSAEFPKEGPSILRIQQVVRGDSAAYFCASSGATGTNTGELFFGEGSRLTVL.

The chain has TRBV9 and TRBJ1-3; no definite D call. Germline V gives CDR1 SGDLS, CDR2 YYNGEE. Trimming stripped 0 bases from V and 11 bases from J, with 9 bases between. The CDR3 contains 12 residues. The CDR3 DNA reads TGTGCCAGCAGCGTAGATATGGGCCCCATATATTTT. Amino acids: CASSVDMGPIYF.

In its sample, this clone was seen once. The J gene is TRBJ2-3, the V gene TRBV9; D is possibly TRBD2 (6 bases). The CDR3 covers 17 residues. CDR1 SGDLS and CDR2 YYNGEE come from the germline V gene. The V end lost 4 bases, the J end lost 5 bases, and 23 bases lay between the germline ends. The CDR3 is CASSLTPRGGREDTQYF. For the CDR3, the DNA is TGTGCCAGCAGCCTAACCCCCCGGGGAGGTCGTGAAGATACGCAGTATTTT. Together with reference TRBV9 and TRBJ2-3, the CDR3 gives the full variable domain: DSGVTQTPKHLITATGQRVTLRCSPRSGDLSVYWYQQSLDQGLQFLIQYYNGEERAKGNILERFSAQQFPDLHSELNLSSLELGDSALYFCASSLTPRGGREDTQYFGPGTRLTVL.

This chain links TRBV2 with TRBJ2-5, with TRBD1 as a possible D gene (5 bases). Trimming pared 4 bases from V and 4 bases from J, leaving 10 bases between. CDR1 is SNHLY and CDR2 is FYNNEI in the germline V gene. This CDR3 region has 13 residues. The CDR3 spells CASSAGLGETQYF. DNA for the CDR3: TGTGCCAGCAGTGCAGGGTTAGGAGAGACCCAGTACTTC.